This T cell receptor (beta chain) came from a study of cytomegalovirus exposure and HLA in healthy donors. This cohort consisted of healthy bone marrow donors. The PCR employed 60 Vbeta primers together with 13 Jbeta primers. Data came from immunoSEQ multiplex PCR; TCRdb stores just in-frame clones and leaves some out. The sample has about 90,000 clones, 70% to 85% seen once. This clone came up a few times. Its antigen is as yet unknown. Germline assignment: CDR1 ENHRY and CDR2 SYGVKD. The CDR3 covers 13 residues. V lost 8 bases to trimming and J lost 6 bases, with 13 bases between them. Broader study findings: Judged likely to be a sequencing artifact was a cluster of highly shared sequence variants. The only immune exposure information that was available was CMV serostatus.

The specimen sequenced was PBMCs. V gene TRBV10-3 combines with J gene TRBJ1-4; the D gene is possibly TRBD1 (5 bases). This sequence originates from a man aged 25-45 years in good health and CMV-seropositive. The chain's CDR3 is CAIAGTADEKLFF. CDR3 coding DNA: TGTGCCATCGCCGGGACTGCCGATGAAAAACTGTTTTTT.